What follows are 31 T cell receptor beta chains derived from one specimen sequenced in a study of neurological immune-mediated disorders. TCRdb reanalysed the 5' RACE reads using MiXCR and keeps one entry per CDR3 protein. The sample holds 50,000 or so distinct CDR3 sequences; around 3.4% are singletons and the top ten take about 7.1%. What was sequenced was PBMCs. These receptors all stem from a woman aged 55 to 70 with multiple sclerosis.

This clonotype was counted ten times or more. The J gene is TRBJ2-3, the V gene TRBV9; the match to TRBD2 covers 10 bases. CDR1 and CDR2 from the germline V gene are SGDLS and YYNGEE. CDR3 length: 15 residues. The ends lost 4 bases at V and 5 bases at J; junction bases unmatched: 7. The DNA of the CDR3 is TGTGCCAGCAGCCCGAGAGCGGGAGGGAAAGATACGCAGTATTTT. Its translation: CASSPRAGGKDTQYF.

This clonotype turned up a few times. The chain has TRBV12-3 or TRBV12-4 and TRBJ1-2; 10 nucleotides align to TRBD1. CDR3 length: 13 residues. J was trimmed by 10 bases and V by 3 bases; bases with no gene match: 5. CDR3 coding DNA: TGTGCCAGCAGTTTCGGACAGGGGGAGGACTACACCTTC. Translating gives CASSFGQGEDYTF.

In this sample, this clonotype turned up a few times. Compared with germline, one end of the junction differs, possibly owing to a read error. The chain joins TRBV6-1 to TRBJ2-1; D perhaps matches TRBD1 (7 bases). Germline CDR1 and CDR2: MNHNS and SASEGT. The CDR3 spans 20 residues. This CDR3 is CASSEPFGFGQEGHFNEQLF. The CDR3 nucleotides read TGTGCCAGCAGTGAACCATTCGGATTTGGACAGGAGGGCCATTTCAATGAGCAGTTATTC.

The sample holds many counts of this clonotype. The chain combines TRBV29-1 with TRBJ2-5; TRBD2 matches 10 bases. The CDR3 totals 16 residues. Germline loops: CDR1 SQVTM, CDR2 ANQGSEA. V gave up 0 bases and J gave up 5 bases; unmatched junction bases: 9. The CDR3 here is CSVEDRASGSWETQYF. The DNA for the CDR3 is TGCAGCGTTGAAGATCGGGCTAGCGGGAGCTGGGAGACCCAGTACTTC.

This clonotype was found many times. The J gene is TRBJ2-3, the V gene TRBV20-1; 7 bases are a match to TRBD1. CDR1 is DFQATT, CDR2 SNEGSKA, per germline (reference sequence). Trimming removed 6 bases from V and 8 bases from J; junction bases left unmatched: 11. This CDR3 has 13 residues. CDR3 amino acids: CSALDRRLGTQYF. In DNA form, the CDR3 reads TGCAGTGCCCTGGACAGGCGGCTAGGTACGCAGTATTTT.

To note about this clonotype: A clone one base away is much larger, so this may be a read error. The rearrangement joins TRBV9 to TRBJ2-1; 9 nucleotides match TRBD2. V lost 4 bases and J lost 7; bases outside the gene matches: 15. There are 17 residues in the CDR3. Looked up from germline, CDR1 is SGDLS and CDR2 is YYNGEE. The CDR3 DNA reads as TGTGCCAGCAGCACCCCCCTTTCCGGGACTAGCTCGAATGAGCAGTTCTTC. It translates to CASSTPLSGTSSNEQFF.

In its sample, this clonotype was seen many times. This chain joins TRBV5-1 and TRBJ2-1, with TRBD2 identical over 9 bases. The V and J ends lost 4 bases and 7 bases, in that order; junction bases with no gene match: 21. Germline assignment: CDR1 SGHRS and CDR2 YFSETQ. This CDR3 has 19 amino acids. CDR3 nucleotide sequence: TGCGCCAGCAGCCCTTCGGAGAGCGGGGGGCCTCGTCGTAGTAATGAGCAGTTCTTC. This encodes CASSPSESGGPRRSNEQFF.

This clonotype was found many times. The chain recombines TRBV20-1 with TRBJ1-6; 9 bases are a match to TRBD1. Germline CDR1 reads DFQATT; CDR2 reads SNEGSKA (reference sequence). This CDR3 spans 16 amino acids. V lost 2 bases, J lost 7 bases, and 9 bases stayed unmatched. The CDR3 DNA sequence: TGCAGTGCTAGACCAACGACAGGGGGTCAAAATTCACCCCTCCACTTT. Protein sequence: CSARPTTGGQNSPLHF.

This clonotype showed up many times. This chain joins TRBV28 and TRBJ2-4; perhaps TRBD1 as D (6 bases). The CDR3 runs 14 residues. Between the trimmed V and J ends, which lost 6 bases and 1 base, there was a span of 10 bases. Germline V lookup: CDR1 MDHEN, CDR2 SYDVKM. This CDR3 is CASRKGGAKNIQYF. The CDR3 region has the DNA TGTGCCAGCAGAAAAGGGGGTGCCAAAAACATTCAGTACTTC.

This clonotype was counted many times. This chain's CDR3 is CASSSRESGPQHF. CDR3 nucleotide sequence: TGCGCCAGCAGCTCCAGGGAGTCAGGTCCCCAGCATTTT. The chain has TRBV5-1 and TRBJ1-5; D perhaps matches TRBD1 (5 bases). V was cut by 3 bases and J by 10 bases, with 14 bases left in between. The CDR3 consists of 13 residues. Germline V gene sequence: CDR1 SGHRS, CDR2 YFSETQ. The whole variable domain, filled in from reference TRBV5-1 and TRBJ1-5, reads KAGVTQTPRYLIKTRGQQVTLSCSPISGHRSVSWYQQTPGQGLQFLFEYFSETQRNKGNFPGRFSGRQFSNSRSEMNVSTLELGDSALYLCASSSRESGPQHFGDGTRLSIL.

This clonotype was counted many times. The rearrangement uses TRBV20-1 and TRBJ1-6; D perhaps matches TRBD1 (5 bases). This CDR3 is built from 11 residues. V lost 7 bases, J lost 9 bases, and 10 bases lay in between. Germline loops: CDR1 DFQATT, CDR2 SNEGSKA (reference sequence). The chain's CDR3 is CSVPQGSPLHF. The CDR3 DNA follows: TGCAGTGTCCCTCAGGGTTCACCCCTCCACTTT.

This clonotype was counted many times. The rearrangement joins TRBV5-1 to TRBJ2-1; D is perhaps TRBD2 (5 bases). The V gene's germline CDR1 is SGHRS and CDR2 YFSETQ. Trimming removed 7 bases at V and 6 bases at J, with 8 bases between. The length of the CDR3 is 11 residues. CDR3 loop: CASREGNEQFF. The CDR3 nucleotides are TGCGCCAGCCGCGAGGGCAATGAGCAGTTCTTC. The whole variable domain, remainder taken from reference TRBV5-1 and TRBJ2-1, is KAGVTQTPRYLIKTRGQQVTLSCSPISGHRSVSWYQQTPGQGLQFLFEYFSETQRNKGNFPGRFSGRQFSNSRSEMNVSTLELGDSALYLCASREGNEQFFGPGTRLTVL.

This clonotype was seen at least ten times. The V and J genes are TRBV20-1 and TRBJ1-6; possible D gene TRBD1, 6 bases. Between the trimmed V and J ends, which lost 6 bases and 3 bases, there was a span of 18 bases. This CDR3 region has 16 residues. Per the germline V gene, CDR1 is DFQATT and CDR2 is SNEGSKA (reference sequence). CDR3 DNA: TGCAGTGCACCTAGGACAGCCGAAGGCTATAATTCACCCCTCCACTTT. Protein sequence: CSAPRTAEGYNSPLHF.

This clonotype was observed at least ten times. At one of its ends the junction is not consistent with the germline gene, which may arise from a read error. The chain is built from TRBV9 and TRBJ1-1, with D uncertain. Germline CDR1 SGDLS, CDR2 YYNGEE. The CDR3 covers 12 residues. The DNA of the CDR3 is TGTGCCAGCAGCGGGGTAGACCTCCGGACGTCCTTT. Translating gives CASSGVDLRTSF.

The V call is TRBV5-1, the J call TRBJ2-1; 7 nucleotides align to TRBD2. V was clipped by 6 bases and J by 2 bases; unmatched bases: 8. CDR3 length: 15 residues. Germline-derived CDR1 and CDR2 are SGHRS and YFSETQ. The CDR3 coding sequence is TGCGCCAGCACGAGCGGGGCCCCTACCTACAATGAGCAGTTCTTC. This codes for CASTSGAPTYNEQFF.

This clonotype appeared many times. The rearrangement uses TRBV20-1 and TRBJ2-5, with D unresolved. V dropped 4 bases and J dropped 2 bases, with 20 bases sitting between them. The CDR3 is 16 amino acids. CDR1 DFQATT and CDR2 SNEGSKA come from the germline V gene (reference sequence). The CDR3 DNA reads TGCAGTGCTACCGCCTTAGTTGCGGCCGTACAAGAGACCCAGTACTTC. It translates to CSATALVAAVQETQYF.

This clonotype was counted at least ten times. This chain links TRBV6-4 with TRBJ2-2; 7 bases line up with TRBD1. V trimming: 6 bases; J trimming: 3 bases; junction bases outside the gene matches: 4. CDR1 and CDR2 (germline): MRHNA, SNTAGT. There are 14 residues in the CDR3. This chain's CDR3 is CASRDRSDTGELFF. The CDR3 DNA reads as TGTGCCAGCAGGGACAGGTCAGACACCGGGGAGCTGTTTTTT.

The chain uses TRBV10-3 and TRBJ2-7; TRBD1 agrees at 8 bases. Germline V gives CDR1 ENHRY, CDR2 SYGVKD. CDR3 length equals 14 residues. V shed 10 bases, J shed 6 bases, and the junction held 14 bases outside the gene matches. The CDR3 loop reads CATKDGLDRGEQYF. CDR3 sequence (DNA): TGTGCCACAAAAGACGGTTTAGACAGGGGCGAGCAGTACTTC.

This clonotype was seen ten or more times. V and J are TRBV20-1 and TRBJ2-3; the D gene is possibly TRBD2 (5 bases). The CDR3 length is 14 residues. V gave up 2 bases and J gave up 2 bases, with 11 bases separating them. The V gene's germline CDR1 is DFQATT and CDR2 SNEGSKA (reference sequence). The DNA of the CDR3 is TGCAGTGCTAGATCAGAGGGCTACACAGATACGCAGTATTTT. Its translation is CSARSEGYTDTQYF.

This clonotype was counted at least ten times. The V and J genes are TRBV5-8 and TRBJ2-7, with 9 bases that match TRBD1. V trimming: 2 bases; J trimming: 6 bases; junction bases outside the gene matches: 6. The germline gives CDR1 SGHTS, CDR2 YDEGEE. The CDR3 spans 14 residues. The CDR3 is CASSLGQGIAEQYF. DNA of the CDR3: TGTGCCAGCAGCTTAGGACAGGGGATCGCCGAGCAGTACTTC.

This clonotype was counted ten times or more. The chain joins TRBV6-5 to TRBJ2-7; 11 nucleotides agree with TRBD1. V was pared by 5 bases and J by 5 bases, with 8 bases of the junction left unmatched. Germline values: CDR1 MNHEY, CDR2 SVGAGI. This CDR3 has 15 amino acids. The CDR3 loop reads CASSQPGQGVHEQYF. Here the CDR3 DNA reads TGTGCCAGCAGTCAACCGGGACAGGGGGTACACGAGCAGTACTTC.

This clonotype was counted many times. The chain joins TRBV5-1 to TRBJ1-1, with a weak D call TRBD1 (5 bases). The V end lost 4 bases, the J end lost 4 bases, and 17 bases lay between the germline ends. Germline lookup yields CDR1 SGHRS and CDR2 YFSETQ. The CDR3 has 15 residues. The CDR3 protein is CASSLEGSGGTEAFF. The CDR3 coding sequence is TGCGCCAGCAGCCTCGAAGGGAGTGGGGGCACTGAAGCTTTCTTT.

This clonotype has a count of ten or more. The V gene is TRBV12-3 or TRBV12-4, the J gene TRBJ2-7; weak D call: TRBD1 (5 bases). CDR3 size: 13 residues. V lost 2 bases and J 6 bases, leaving 11 bases between the germline ends. The CDR3 sequence is CASSLQGPVEQYF. DNA for the CDR3: TGTGCCAGCAGTTTACAGGGCCCGGTCGAGCAGTACTTC.

Ten or more counts support this clonotype. J is TRBJ2-3 and V is TRBV20-1, with D possibly matching TRBD2 (6 bases). Looked up from germline, CDR1 is DFQATT and CDR2 is SNEGSKA (reference sequence). V lost 7 bases to trimming and J lost 9 bases, with 29 bases between them. The CDR3 loop spans 16 amino acids. The CDR3 bases are TGCAGTGTTTTCTCACCAGGACGGGGGACGGGGGAGACGCAGTATTTT. This gives the protein CSVFSPGRGTGETQYF.

In its sample, this clonotype is medium-sized (0.01 to 0.1%). V gene TRBV5-1 combines with J gene TRBJ2-5; 8 bases align to TRBD1. Germline trimming cut 0 bases from V and 2 bases from J; bases unmatched to any gene: 6. The CDR3 length is 16 residues. Germline V gene lookup returns CDR1 SGHRS and CDR2 YFSETQ. The CDR3 region has the DNA TGCGCCAGCAGCTTGGCACGGACAGGGTTACAAGAGACCCAGTACTTC. It codes for CASSLARTGLQETQYF.

This clonotype was counted many times. V gene TRBV5-1 combines with J gene TRBJ2-1; maybe TRBD2 (6 bases). V dropped 5 bases and J dropped 0 bases, with 12 bases sitting between them. Germline assignment: CDR1 SGHRS and CDR2 YFSETQ. This CDR3 spans 15 amino acids. The CDR3 spells CASSPGLGSYNEQFF. The DNA for the CDR3 is TGCGCCAGCAGTCCGGGACTGGGCTCCTACAATGAGCAGTTCTTC.

This clonotype came up many times. The gene calls are TRBV15 and TRBJ1-1; D is perhaps TRBD1 (6 bases). The CDR3 contains 17 residues. In germline, CDR1 is LNHNV, CDR2 YYDKDF (reference sequence). Trimming pared 2 bases from V and 0 bases from J, leaving 16 bases between. The chain's CDR3 is CATSRPLKTGVNTEAFF. Here the CDR3 DNA reads TGTGCCACCAGCAGACCACTGAAGACAGGCGTGAACACTGAAGCTTTCTTT.

This clonotype was picked up many times. The rearrangement joins TRBV14 to TRBJ2-7, with a tentative D call TRBD2 (5 bases). Per germline, CDR1 SGHDN and CDR2 FVKESK. The V and J ends lost 3 bases and 1 base respectively, with 7 bases between them. CDR3 size: 13 residues. CDR3 DNA: TGTGCCAGCAGCCAGACGGGATCCTACGAGCAGTACTTC. It is translated as CASSQTGSYEQYF. Together with reference TRBV14 and TRBJ2-7, the CDR3 gives the full variable domain: EAGVTQFPSHSVIEKGQTVTLRCDPISGHDNLYWYRRVMGKEIKFLLHFVKESKQDESGMPNNRFLAERTGGTYSTLKVQPAELEDSGVYFCASSQTGSYEQYFGPGTRLTVT.

Many counts were recorded for this clonotype. The chain links TRBV1 to TRBJ1-5. TRBV1 is a pseudogene locus. This CDR3 has 14 amino acids. The CDR3 DNA is TGCACCAGCAGCCAACCTCAGAGGGATCAGCCCCAGCATTTT. The encoded protein is CTSSQPQRDQPQHF.

This clonotype was counted many times. The gene calls are TRBV7-8 and TRBJ1-1; D is uncertain. Trimming removed 1 base at V and 0 bases at J, with 12 bases between. Per germline, CDR1 SGHVS and CDR2 FQNEAQ. This CDR3 is built from 16 residues. This CDR3 is CASSLENGRLNTEAFF. The CDR3 DNA sequence: TGTGCCAGCAGCTTAGAAAATGGCAGGCTGAACACTGAAGCTTTCTTT.

This clonotype has a count of ten or more. This chain joins TRBV12-3 or TRBV12-4 and TRBJ2-7; 9 bases align to TRBD2. Trimming cost V 7 bases and J 2 bases; bases outside gene matches: 21. The CDR3 is 19 residues long. This CDR3 reads CASKPRGGRDFFGTYEQYF. The CDR3 DNA is TGTGCCAGCAAACCTCGAGGCGGGAGGGATTTTTTTGGGACCTACGAGCAGTACTTC.